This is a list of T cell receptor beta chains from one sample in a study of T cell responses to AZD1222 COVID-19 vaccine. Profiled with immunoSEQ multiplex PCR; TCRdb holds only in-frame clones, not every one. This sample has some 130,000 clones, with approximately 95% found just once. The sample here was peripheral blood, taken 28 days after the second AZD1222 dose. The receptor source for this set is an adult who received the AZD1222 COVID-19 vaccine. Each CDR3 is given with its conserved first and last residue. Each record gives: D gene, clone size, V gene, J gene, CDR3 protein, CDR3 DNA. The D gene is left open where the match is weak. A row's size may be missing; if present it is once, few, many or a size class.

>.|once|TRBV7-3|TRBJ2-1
CASSLTARGAHEQFF
TGTGCCAGCAGCTTAACCGCCCGGGGGGCCCATGAGCAGTTCTTC
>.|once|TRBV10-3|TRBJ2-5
CAISQQGFEETQYF
TGTGCCATCAGCCAACAGGGTTTTGAAGAGACCCAGTACTTC
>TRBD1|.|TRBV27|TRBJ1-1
CASSIRGGEAFF
TGTGCCAGCAGTATCAGGGGGGGGGAAGCTTTCTTT
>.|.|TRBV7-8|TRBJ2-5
CASSPISQKGTQYF
TGTGCCAGCAGCCCCATTTCCCAAAAGGGCACCCAGTACTTC
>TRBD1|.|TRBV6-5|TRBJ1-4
CASTAVTGVPELFF
TGTGCCAGCACCGCCGTGACAGGGGTACCGGAACTGTTTTTT
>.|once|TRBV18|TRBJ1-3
CASSPPSRYSGNTIYF
TGTGCCAGCTCACCACCGAGCAGGTACTCTGGAAACACCATATATTTT
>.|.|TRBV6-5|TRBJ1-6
CATGQQAYNSPLHF
TGTGCCACCGGACAGCAGGCCTATAATTCACCCCTCCACTTT
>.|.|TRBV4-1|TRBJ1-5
CASSHSRARESNQPQHF
TGCGCCAGCAGCCATAGTCGAGCCAGGGAGAGCAATCAGCCCCAGCATTTT
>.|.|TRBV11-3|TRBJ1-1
CASSPIQGGATEAFF
TGTGCCAGCAGCCCGATACAGGGAGGGGCCACTGAAGCTTTCTTT
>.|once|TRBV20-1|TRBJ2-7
CSASIVSYEQYF
TGCAGTGCTAGTATCGTCTCCTACGAGCAGTACTTC
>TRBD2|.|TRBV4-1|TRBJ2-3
CASSLSAGTRDDTQYF
TGCGCCAGCAGCCTGTCGGCCGGGACTAGGGACGATACGCAGTATTTT
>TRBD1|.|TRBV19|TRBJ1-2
CASSYRGRGYGYTF
TGTGCCAGTAGTTACAGGGGGCGCGGCTATGGCTACACCTTC
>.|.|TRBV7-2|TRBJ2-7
CASSLVSDSYEQYF
TGTGCCAGCAGCTTGGTTTCCGACTCCTACGAGCAGTACTTC
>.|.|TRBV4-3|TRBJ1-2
CASSQDRQYGYTF
TGCGCCAGCAGCCAAGATCGCCAATATGGCTACACCTTC
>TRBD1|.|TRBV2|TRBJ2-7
CASSASSLNRGLYEQYF
TGTGCCAGCAGTGCATCCTCTCTTAACAGGGGCCTCTACGAGCAGTACTTC